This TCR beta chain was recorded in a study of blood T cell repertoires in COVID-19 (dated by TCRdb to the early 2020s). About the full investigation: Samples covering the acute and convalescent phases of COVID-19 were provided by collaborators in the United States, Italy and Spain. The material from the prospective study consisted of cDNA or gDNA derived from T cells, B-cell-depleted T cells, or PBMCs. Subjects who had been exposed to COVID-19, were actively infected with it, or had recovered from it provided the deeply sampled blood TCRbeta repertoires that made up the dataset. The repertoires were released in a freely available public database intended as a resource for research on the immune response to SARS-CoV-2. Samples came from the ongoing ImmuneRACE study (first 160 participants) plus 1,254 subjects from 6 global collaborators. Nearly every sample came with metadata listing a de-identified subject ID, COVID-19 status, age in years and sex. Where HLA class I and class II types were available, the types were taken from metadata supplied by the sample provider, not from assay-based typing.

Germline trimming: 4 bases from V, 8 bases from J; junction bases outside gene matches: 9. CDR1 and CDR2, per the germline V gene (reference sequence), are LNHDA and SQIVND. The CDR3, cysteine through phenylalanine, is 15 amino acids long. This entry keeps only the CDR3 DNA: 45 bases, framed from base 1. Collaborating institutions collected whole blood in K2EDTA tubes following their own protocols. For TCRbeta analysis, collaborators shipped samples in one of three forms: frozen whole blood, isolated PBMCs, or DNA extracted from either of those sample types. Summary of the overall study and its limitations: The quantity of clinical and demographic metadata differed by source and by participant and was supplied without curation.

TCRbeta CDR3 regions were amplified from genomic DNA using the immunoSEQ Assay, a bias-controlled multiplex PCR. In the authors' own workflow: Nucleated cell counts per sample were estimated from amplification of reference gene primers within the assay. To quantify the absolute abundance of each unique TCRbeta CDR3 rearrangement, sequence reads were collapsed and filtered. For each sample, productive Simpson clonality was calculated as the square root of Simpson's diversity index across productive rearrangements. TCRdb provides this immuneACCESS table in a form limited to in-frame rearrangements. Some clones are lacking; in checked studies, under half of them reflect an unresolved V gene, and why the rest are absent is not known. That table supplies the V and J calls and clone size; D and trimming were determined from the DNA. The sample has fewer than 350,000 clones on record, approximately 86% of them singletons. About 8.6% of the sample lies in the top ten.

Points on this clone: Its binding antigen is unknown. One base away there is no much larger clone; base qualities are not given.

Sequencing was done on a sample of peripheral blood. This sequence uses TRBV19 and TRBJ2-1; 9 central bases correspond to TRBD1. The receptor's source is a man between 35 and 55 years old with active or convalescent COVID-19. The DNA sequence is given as TGTGCCAGTAGTAAGGGCACAGGGGGCGTCGATGAGCAGTTCTTC. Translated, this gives CASSKGTGGVDEQFF.